The 15 T cell receptor beta chains below were found in one sample sequenced in a study of blood T cell repertoires in COVID-19. Some clones are missing from TCRdb's copy, which holds only in-frame ones; the method was immunoSEQ multiplex PCR. The data hold about 260,000 clones, with approximately 90% observed a single time. The sample was peripheral blood. The receptors here all came from a woman in her thirties or forties with acute or convalescent COVID-19.

V usage is TRBV19 and J usage is TRBJ1-2; the match to TRBD1 covers 11 bases. The length of the CDR3 is 15 residues. Germline trimming cut 3 bases from V and 6 bases from J; bases unmatched to any gene: 6. Germline CDR1 and CDR2: LNHDA and SQIVND (reference sequence). CDR3: CASSMPGTGGDGYTF. CDR3 DNA: TGTGCCAGTAGTATGCCCGGGACAGGGGGGGATGGCTACACCTTC.

There are a few counts of this clone. The chain combines TRBV19 with TRBJ2-5; TRBD1 agrees at 11 bases. Germline V lookup: CDR1 LNHDA, CDR2 SQIVND (reference sequence). V shed 6 bases, J shed 4 bases, and the junction held 7 bases outside the gene matches. CDR3 length equals 15 residues. The CDR3, as DNA: TGTGCCAGTAGGGCCGGGACAGGGGGTCGAGAGACCCAGTACTTC. Encoded protein: CASRAGTGGRETQYF.

The V call is TRBV9, the J call TRBJ1-2, with D possibly being TRBD1 (5 bases). The CDR3 spans 19 residues. Per the germline V gene, CDR1 is SGDLS and CDR2 is YYNGEE. V lost 4 bases and J lost 0, with 25 bases in between. CDR3 sequence reads: CASSHLAGGDHPANYGYTF. In nucleotides, the CDR3 is TGTGCCAGCAGCCACCTAGCGGGGGGAGACCACCCAGCTAACTATGGCTACACCTTC. The full variable domain, its missing parts supplied by reference TRBV9 and TRBJ1-2, is DSGVTQTPKHLITATGQRVTLRCSPRSGDLSVYWYQQSLDQGLQFLIQYYNGEERAKGNILERFSAQQFPDLHSELNLSSLELGDSALYFCASSHLAGGDHPANYGYTFGSGTRLTVV.

This clone is a singleton in its sample. The V gene is TRBV6-6, the J gene TRBJ1-1, with D possibly TRBD1 on 6 matching bases. Trimming removed 5 bases from V and 4 bases from J, with 23 bases in between. The germline V gene has CDR1 MNHNY and CDR2 SVGAGI (reference sequence). The CDR3 consists of 17 residues. The CDR3 sequence: CASSRYYGGAVGTEAFF. The CDR3, as DNA: TGTGCCAGCAGTCGCTATTACGGGGGGGCCGTTGGCACTGAAGCTTTCTTT.

This rearrangement joins TRBV19 to TRBJ2-1; 11 positions agree with TRBD2. The CDR3 is made up of 14 amino acids. Germline V gene sequence: CDR1 LNHDA, CDR2 SQIVND (reference sequence). V was clipped by 7 bases and J by 8 bases; unmatched bases: 7. The CDR3 nucleotides are TGTGCCAGTAAGGGGGGACTAGCGGTTGATGAGCAGTTCTTC. Its protein product is CASKGGLAVDEQFF.

CDR3 sequence reads: CASSARLAGGQNTGELFF. Here the CDR3 DNA reads TGTGCCAGCAGCGCCCGACTAGCGGGGGGCCAAAACACCGGGGAGCTGTTTTTT. The genes are TRBV9 and TRBJ2-2; 13 nucleotides agree with TRBD2. Germline CDR1 reads SGDLS; CDR2 reads YYNGEE. The ends lost 3 bases at V and 2 bases at J; junction bases unmatched: 7. The CDR3 totals 18 residues.

The J gene is TRBJ2-1, the V gene TRBV4-1; 8 bases map to TRBD1. This CDR3 has 18 amino acids. Germline V gives CDR1 MGHRA, CDR2 YSYEKL. The V gene end was trimmed by 1 base and the J gene end by 2 bases; junction bases not matched to a gene: 10. In DNA form, the CDR3 reads TGCGCCAGCAGCCAAGGACAGGGGACGCGGGGAACCTACAATGAGCAGTTCTTC. Its protein product is CASSQGQGTRGTYNEQFF.

V and J are TRBV19 and TRBJ1-1, with D possibly TRBD1 on 5 matching bases. The length of the CDR3 is 15 residues. Trimming took 0 bases from V and 1 from J, leaving 9 bases between them. CDR1 is LNHDA and CDR2 is SQIVND in the germline V gene (reference sequence). The CDR3 protein is CASSIDPQGNTEAFF. CDR3 sequence (DNA): TGTGCCAGTAGTATAGATCCGCAGGGGAACACTGAAGCTTTCTTT. Filled out from reference TRBV19 and TRBJ1-1, the complete variable domain reads DGGITQSPKYLFRKEGQNVTLSCEQNLNHDAMYWYRQDPGQGLRLIYYSQIVNDFQKGDIAEGYSVSREKKESFPLTVTSAQKNPTAFYLCASSIDPQGNTEAFFGQGTRLTVV.

This rearrangement joins TRBV7-2 to TRBJ1-1; D perhaps matches TRBD1 (5 bases). Germline V gene data show CDR1 as SGHTA and CDR2 as FQGNSA. The V end lost 5 bases, the J end lost 7 bases, and 20 bases lay between the germline ends. CDR3 length equals 15 residues. CDR3 DNA: TGTGCCAGCAGCATGTTACCAGGGATGAGAGGTGAAGCTTTCTTT. This gives the protein CASSMLPGMRGEAFF. The whole variable domain, filled in from reference TRBV7-2 and TRBJ1-1, reads GAGVSQSPSNKVTEKGKDVELRCDPISGHTALYWYRQSLGQGLEFLIYFQGNSAPDKSGLPSDRFSAERTGGSVSTLTIQRTQQEDSAVYLCASSMLPGMRGEAFFGQGTRLTVV.

The V call is TRBV2, the J call TRBJ1-4, with TRBD1 matching 9 bases. V lost 6 bases, J lost 7 bases, and 6 bases stayed unmatched. The germline V gene has CDR1 SNHLY and CDR2 FYNNEI. This CDR3 is built from 14 residues. The CDR3 here is CASSSGTGSEKLFF. The CDR3 bases are TGTGCCAGCAGCTCCGGGACAGGGAGTGAAAAACTGTTTTTT.

This chain joins TRBV28 and TRBJ1-2, with 9 bases aligning to TRBD1. CDR3 length: 15 residues. The germline V gene has CDR1 MDHEN and CDR2 SYDVKM. Germline trimming cut 7 bases from V and 2 bases from J; bases unmatched to any gene: 8. The CDR3 spells CASIRGGQGNYGYTF. Written as DNA, the CDR3 is TGTGCCAGCATCAGGGGGGGACAGGGAAACTATGGCTACACCTTC.

CDR3 bases: TGTGCCAGCAGTTACTCCACAGAATCACCCCTCCACTTT. Translation gives CASSYSTESPLHF. The rearrangement joins TRBV6-6 to TRBJ1-6; D uncertain. The CDR3 runs 13 residues. Per the germline V gene, CDR1 is MNHNY and CDR2 is SVGAGI (reference sequence). V dropped 0 bases and J dropped 10 bases, with 7 bases sitting between them.

This chain joins TRBV3-1 (or the pseudogene TRBV3-2) and TRBJ1-2; no clear D. The germline V and J ends were trimmed by 1 base and 3 bases, with 6 bases remaining between them. CDR3 size: 13 residues. Germline V gene data show CDR1 as LGHDT and CDR2 as YNNKEL (reference sequence). The CDR3 sequence is CASSQAGYYGYTF. In nucleotides, the CDR3 is TGTGCCAGCAGCCAAGCGGGTTACTATGGCTACACCTTC.

This chain joins TRBV2 and TRBJ1-5; no reliable D call. The germline CDR1 and CDR2 sequences are SNHLY and FYNNEI. The CDR3 has 16 residues. Trimming left V 3 bases short and J 2 bases short, with 14 bases between. CDR3 region: CASSETRRDGNQPQHF. The CDR3 DNA sequence: TGTGCCAGCAGTGAGACCCGCCGGGATGGCAATCAGCCCCAGCATTTT.

This chain links TRBV6-1 with TRBJ2-1; TRBD2 agrees at 7 bases. V lost 2 bases, J lost 5 bases, and 6 bases stayed unmatched. Germline V gene sequence: CDR1 MNHNS, CDR2 SASEGT. The CDR3 has 15 amino acids. The CDR3 DNA reads TGTGCCAGCAGTGAACTGGGGGGGTACAACAATGAGCAGTTCTTC. Protein product: CASSELGGYNNEQFF.